This T cell receptor beta chain appears in the sequencing data of a study of CD8+ T cells in alopecia areata. As for the study in general: Treated patients' severity was scored by percentage of affected scalp area.

The germline gives CDR1 GTSNPN, CDR2 SVGIG (reference sequence). The CDR3 has 16 amino acids. V shed 0 bases, J shed 2 bases, and the junction held 7 bases outside the gene matches. cDNA reverse transcribed from extracted RNA served as the sequencing template. This table comes from immunoSEQ multiplex PCR, and its TCRdb copy is limited to in-frame clones, with some not included. The sample has approximately 180,000 clones; 58% are singletons. As for treatment: oral pan-JAK inhibitor, 5-10 mg twice daily. V usage is TRBV30 and J usage is TRBJ2-3, with TRBD2 identical over 8 bases. The origin of this receptor is a human donor with alopecia areata. The specimen was CD4+ T cells sorted from blood, collected at approximately week 60, from a patient treated with tofacitinib. CDR3 DNA: TGTGCCTGGAGTGTACTTCGGGGGGGCGCCACAGATACGCAGTATTTT. Translation: CAWSVLRGGATDTQYF.